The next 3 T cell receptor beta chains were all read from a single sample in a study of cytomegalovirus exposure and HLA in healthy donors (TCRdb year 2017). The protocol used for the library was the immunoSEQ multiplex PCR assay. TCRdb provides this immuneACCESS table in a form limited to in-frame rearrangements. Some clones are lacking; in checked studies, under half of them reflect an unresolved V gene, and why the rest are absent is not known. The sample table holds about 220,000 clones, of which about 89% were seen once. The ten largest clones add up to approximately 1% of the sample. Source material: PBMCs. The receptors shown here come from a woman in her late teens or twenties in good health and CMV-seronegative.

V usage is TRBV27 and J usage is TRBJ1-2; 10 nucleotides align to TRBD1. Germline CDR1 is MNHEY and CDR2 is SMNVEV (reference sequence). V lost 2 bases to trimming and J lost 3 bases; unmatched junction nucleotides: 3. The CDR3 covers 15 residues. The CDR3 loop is CASSLGDRGHYGYTF. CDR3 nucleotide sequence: TGTGCCAGCAGTTTAGGGGACAGGGGCCACTATGGCTACACCTTC.

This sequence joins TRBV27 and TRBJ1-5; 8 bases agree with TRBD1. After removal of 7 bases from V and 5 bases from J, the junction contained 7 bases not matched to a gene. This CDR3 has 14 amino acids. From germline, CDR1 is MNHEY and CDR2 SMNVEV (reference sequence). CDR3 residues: CASNSGGAYQPQHF. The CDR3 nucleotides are TGTGCCAGCAATTCAGGGGGCGCATATCAGCCCCAGCATTTT.

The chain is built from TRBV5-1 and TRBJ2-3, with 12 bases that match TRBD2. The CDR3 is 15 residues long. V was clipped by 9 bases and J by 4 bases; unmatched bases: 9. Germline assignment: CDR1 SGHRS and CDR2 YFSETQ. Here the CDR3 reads CATSTSGSVADTQYF. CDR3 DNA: TGCGCCACCTCGACTAGCGGGAGCGTCGCAGATACGCAGTATTTT.